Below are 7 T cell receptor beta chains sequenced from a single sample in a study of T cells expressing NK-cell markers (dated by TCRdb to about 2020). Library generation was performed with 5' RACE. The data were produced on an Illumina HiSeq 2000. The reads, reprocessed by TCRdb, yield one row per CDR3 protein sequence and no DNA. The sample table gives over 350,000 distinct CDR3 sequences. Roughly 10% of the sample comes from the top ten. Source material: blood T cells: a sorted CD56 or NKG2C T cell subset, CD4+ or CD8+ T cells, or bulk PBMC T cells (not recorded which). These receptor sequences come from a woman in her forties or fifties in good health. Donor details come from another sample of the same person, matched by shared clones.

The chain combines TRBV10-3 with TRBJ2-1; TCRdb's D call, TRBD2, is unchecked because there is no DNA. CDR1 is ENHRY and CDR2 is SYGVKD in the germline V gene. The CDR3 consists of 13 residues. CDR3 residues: CAISVGGPVEQFF.

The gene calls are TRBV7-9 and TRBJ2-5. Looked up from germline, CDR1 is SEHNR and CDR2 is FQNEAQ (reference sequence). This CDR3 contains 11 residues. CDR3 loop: CASTQMETQYF. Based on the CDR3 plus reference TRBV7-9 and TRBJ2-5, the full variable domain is DTGVSQNPRHKITKRGQNVTFRCDPISEHNRLYWYRQTLGQGPEFLTYFQNEAQLEKSRLLSDRFSAERPKGSFSTLEIQRTEQGDSAMYLCASTQMETQYFGPGTRLLVL.

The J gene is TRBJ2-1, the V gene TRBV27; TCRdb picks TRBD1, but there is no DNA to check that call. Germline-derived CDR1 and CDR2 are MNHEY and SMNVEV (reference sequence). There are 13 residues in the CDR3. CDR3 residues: CASSPLGANEQFF.

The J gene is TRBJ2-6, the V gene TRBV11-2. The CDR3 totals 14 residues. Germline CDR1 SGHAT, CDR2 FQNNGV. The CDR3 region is CASSLISGANVLTF.

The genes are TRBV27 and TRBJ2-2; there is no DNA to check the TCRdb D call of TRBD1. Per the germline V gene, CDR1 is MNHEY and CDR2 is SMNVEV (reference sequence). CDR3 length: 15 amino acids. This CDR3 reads CASSPQGQLTGELFF.

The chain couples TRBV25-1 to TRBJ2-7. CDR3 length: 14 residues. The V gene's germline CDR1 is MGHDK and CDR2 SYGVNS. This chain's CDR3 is CASSERGSSYEQYF.

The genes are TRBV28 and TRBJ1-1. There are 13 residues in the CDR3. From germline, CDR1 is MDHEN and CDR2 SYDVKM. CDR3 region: CAHRGSMNTEAFF.